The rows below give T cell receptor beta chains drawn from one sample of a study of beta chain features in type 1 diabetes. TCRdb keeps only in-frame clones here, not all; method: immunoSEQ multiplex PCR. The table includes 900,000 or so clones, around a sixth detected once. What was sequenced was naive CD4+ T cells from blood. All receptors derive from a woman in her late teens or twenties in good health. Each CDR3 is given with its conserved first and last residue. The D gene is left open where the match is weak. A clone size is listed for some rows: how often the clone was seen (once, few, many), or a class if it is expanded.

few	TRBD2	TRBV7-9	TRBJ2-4	CASSLGGLGNIQYF	TGTGCCAGCAGCTTGGGGGGACTAGGAAACATTCAGTACTTC
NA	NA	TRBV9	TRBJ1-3	CASSVIGGSGNTIYF	TGTGCCAGCAGCGTAATCGGCGGCTCTGGAAACACCATATATTTT
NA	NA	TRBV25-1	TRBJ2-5	CASSEFRANQETQYF	TGTGCCAGCAGTGAATTTAGAGCGAATCAAGAGACCCAGTACTTC
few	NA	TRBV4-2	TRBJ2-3	CASSQRDTQYF	TGTGCCAGCAGCCAGAGGGATACGCAGTATTTT
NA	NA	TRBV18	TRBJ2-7	CASSRQEGPYEQYF	TGTGCCAGCTCACGACAGGAGGGCCCCTACGAGCAGTACTTC
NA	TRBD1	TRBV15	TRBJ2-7	CATSQGQGAWEQYF	TGTGCCACCAGCCAAGGACAGGGGGCTTGGGAGCAGTACTTC
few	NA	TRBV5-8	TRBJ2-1	CASSLVALHNPEQFF	TGTGCCAGCAGCTTGGTTGCGCTCCACAACCCTGAGCAGTTCTTC
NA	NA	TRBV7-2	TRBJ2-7	CASSLAFGRGGYEQYF	TGTGCCAGCAGCTTAGCATTTGGTAGGGGGGGCTACGAGCAGTACTTC
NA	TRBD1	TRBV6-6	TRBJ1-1	CASSHPSGQSEAFF	TGTGCCAGCAGTCACCCCTCGGGACAGAGTGAAGCTTTCTTT
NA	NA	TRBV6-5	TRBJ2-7	CASHHLGSSYEQYF	TGTGCCAGCCATCACCTGGGGAGCTCCTACGAGCAGTACTTC
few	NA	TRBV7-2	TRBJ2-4	CASSLGSQGHIQYF	TGTGCCAGCAGCTTAGGATCCCAAGGCCACATTCAGTACTTC
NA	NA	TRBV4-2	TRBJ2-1	CASSQLSGAGGGNEQFF	TGTGCCAGCAGCCAACTGTCTGGTGCCGGTGGTGGCAATGAGCAGTTCTTC
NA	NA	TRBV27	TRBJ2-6	CASRSIGAGANVLTF	TGTGCCAGCAGGTCGATCGGGGCTGGGGCCAACGTCCTGACTTTC
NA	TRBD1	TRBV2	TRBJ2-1	CASSTGYYNEQFF	TGTGCCAGCTCGACAGGGTATTACAATGAGCAGTTCTTC
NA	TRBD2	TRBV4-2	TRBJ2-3	CASSQDLSGRLGDTQYF	TGTGCCAGCAGCCAAGATCTAAGCGGGAGGTTAGGAGATACGCAGTATTTT
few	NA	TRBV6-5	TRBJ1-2	CASSYAGTNYGYTF	TGTGCCAGCAGTTACGCGGGTACGAACTATGGCTACACCTTC
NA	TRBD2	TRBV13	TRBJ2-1	CASSLGTSGRGAGNEQFF	TGTGCCAGCAGCTTGGGGACTAGCGGGAGGGGAGCGGGCAATGAGCAGTTCTTC
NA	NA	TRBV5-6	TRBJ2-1	CASTGRVGAYRIF	TGTGCCAGCACAGGGAGGGTGGGGGCATATAGGATCTTC
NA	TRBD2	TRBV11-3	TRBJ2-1	CASSPGLKNYNEQFF	TGTGCCAGCAGCCCGGGACTAAAAAACTACAATGAGCAGTTCTTC
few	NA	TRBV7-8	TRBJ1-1	CASSFSATLNTEAFF	TGTGCCAGCAGCTTTTCGGCTACATTGAACACTGAAGCTTTCTTT
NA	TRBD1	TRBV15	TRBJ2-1	CATSRGNPDRGRNEQFF	TGTGCCACCAGCAGAGGAAACCCGGACAGGGGGCGGAATGAGCAGTTCTTC
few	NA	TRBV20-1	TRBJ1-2	CSAGTGYTF	TGCAGTGCGGGGACCGGCTACACCTTC
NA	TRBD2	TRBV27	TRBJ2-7	CASSLRRLAGGPSYEQYF	TGTGCCAGCAGTTTAAGGCGGTTAGCGGGAGGGCCATCCTACGAGCAGTACTTC
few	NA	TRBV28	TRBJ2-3	CASSSPGWGSTTDTQYF	TGTGCCAGCAGTTCCCCCGGATGGGGCTCTACCACAGATACGCAGTATTTT
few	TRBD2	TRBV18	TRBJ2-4	CASSPLLPSGIAKNIQYF	TGTGCCAGCTCACCACTATTGCCTAGCGGCATAGCCAAAAACATTCAGTACTTC